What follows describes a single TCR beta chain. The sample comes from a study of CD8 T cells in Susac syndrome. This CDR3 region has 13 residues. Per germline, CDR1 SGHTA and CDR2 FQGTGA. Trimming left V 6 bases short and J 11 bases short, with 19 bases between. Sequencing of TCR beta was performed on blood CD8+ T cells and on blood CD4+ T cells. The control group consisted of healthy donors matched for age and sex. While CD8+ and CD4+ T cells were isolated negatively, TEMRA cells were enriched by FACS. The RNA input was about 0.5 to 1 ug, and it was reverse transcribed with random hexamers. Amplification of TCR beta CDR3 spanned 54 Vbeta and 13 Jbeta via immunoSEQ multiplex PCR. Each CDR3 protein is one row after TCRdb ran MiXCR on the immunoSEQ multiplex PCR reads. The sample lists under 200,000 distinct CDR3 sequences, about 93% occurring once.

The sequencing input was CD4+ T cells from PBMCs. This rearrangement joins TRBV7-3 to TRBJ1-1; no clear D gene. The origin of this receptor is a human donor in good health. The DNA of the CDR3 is TGTGCCAGCAGAATAAACGAACCATTGGCGGCTTTCTTT. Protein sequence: CASRINEPLAAFF.